This T cell receptor beta chain is from a study of CD8+ T cells in alopecia areata. General study findings and limits: Between patients, shared TCR sequences were less clear than in mice. This was possibly due in part to HLA diversity in the patient population. Normal skin's resident alphabeta T cells are sequenced alongside lesional scalp T cells.

The CDR3 has 16 residues. V was clipped by 0 bases and J by 0 bases; unmatched bases: 2. The V gene's germline CDR1 is NSQYPW and CDR2 LRSPGD (reference sequence). In this sample, this clone turned up a few times. Its antigen remains unknown. Gene names are the mouse ones. With the read ending 4 residues before the CDR3 end, the germline J gene is used to fill in that end. The sample contains more than one DNA sequence encoding this CDR3. Reverse transcription of extracted RNA yielded cDNA, which provided the sequencing template. The repertoire was sequenced with immunoSEQ multiplex PCR; TCRdb's copy has only in-frame clones and lacks some. The sample contains 290,000 or so clones, none of them singletons. The study sorted pooled cutaneous lymph node cells by CD4, CD8alpha, NKG2D, NKG2ACE and other markers.

The specimen sequenced was CD4+ T cells sorted from a lymph node. The sequence derives from a C3H/HeJ mouse with alopecia areata. Mouse strain MHC haplotype: H2-k. The rearrangement uses TRBV1 and TRBJ2-3; TRBD2 agrees at 8 bases. The CDR3 reads CTCSADTGGSAETLYF. CDR3 bases read: TGCACCTGCAGTGCAGATACTGGGGGTAGTGCAGAA.